The clone carrying this T cell receptor (beta chain) came up a few times. This entry belongs to a study of cytomegalovirus exposure and HLA in healthy donors. It was with 60 Vbeta and 13 Jbeta primers that the PCR ran. Assay used: immunoSEQ multiplex PCR; TCRdb lists only in-frame clones, some missing. The profile shows about 160,000 clones, roughly 80% of them singletons. This CDR3 has 16 residues. V was cut by 7 bases and J by 2 bases, with 19 bases left in between. The germline gives CDR1 LNHDA, CDR2 SQIVND (reference sequence). The sample taken for sequencing was PBMCs. The gene calls are TRBV19 and TRBJ2-3; tentative D call: TRBD2 (6 bases). The sequence came from a man aged 45-65 years in good health and CMV-seropositive. The CDR3 DNA reads as TGTGCCAGTACCCGAGGAGGGTTTAGCACCACAGATACGCAGTATTTT. Protein: CASTRGGFSTTDTQYF.